This T cell receptor (beta chain) was recorded in a study of blood T cell repertoires in COVID-19. Overall study: Whether acute or convalescent, the COVID-19 samples came from the United States, Italy and Spain. T cells, B-cell-depleted T cells, or PBMCs provided the cDNA or gDNA that served as material.

This CDR3 contains 15 residues. Germline lookup yields CDR1 GTSNPN and CDR2 SVGIG (reference sequence). Trimming shortened V by 0 bases and J by 7 bases, and 15 bases separated the two germline ends. Under the authors' procedure: Using reference gene primer amplification, nucleated cell counts were estimated. Sequenced by immunoSEQ multiplex PCR; TCRdb stores in-frame clones only, minus some. That table supplies the V and J calls and clone size; D and trimming were determined from the DNA. The sample holds some 230,000 clones, more than 65% seen once. The V gene is TRBV30, the J gene TRBJ1-4; tentatively, D is TRBD1 (5 bases). This sequence originates from a woman in her twenties or thirties who had recovered from COVID-19. Material for sequencing was peripheral blood. This CDR3 reads CAWSVWGAWGEKLFF. CDR3 DNA: TGTGCCTGGAGTGTATGGGGCGCGTGGGGTGAAAAACTGTTTTTT.